The clone carrying this T cell receptor beta chain appeared a few times. Its antigen is still unknown. This sample is part of a study of T cells in Graves' hyperthyroidism and ophthalmopathy. About the research overall: Peripheral blood draws took place at initial diagnosis, ahead of any treatment. Study findings and constraints: From stable hyperthyroidism, ophthalmopathy was set apart by a 13 V-J model. The model anticipated ophthalmopathy a median approximately 6.5 months pre-onset. Clonotypes that were expanded in thyroid above 0.001 mostly appeared in blood too.

The germline gives CDR1 DFQATT, CDR2 SNEGSKA (reference sequence). This CDR3 is built from 15 residues. Unmatched junction bases numbered 9, after V lost 3 bases and J lost 4 bases. It was RNA transcripts that yielded the amplified TCR beta CDR3 regions. With the HTBI primer set, the TCR CDR3 went through a first round of RT-PCR. TCRdb used MiXCR to reprocess the multiplex PCR reads, holding one entry per CDR3 protein. Altogether hundreds of thousands of distinct CDR3 sequences are present, approximately 14% being singletons, with the ten largest covering 34%. Specimen: blood. The gene calls are TRBV20-1 and TRBJ1-5; 7 positions agree with TRBD1. This TCR was sampled from a woman aged 40-49 years with Graves' ophthalmopathy. CDR3 region: CSASLRGLGNQPQHF. The CDR3 DNA reads as TGCAGTGCTAGTCTTAGGGGGCTCGGGAATCAGCCCCAGCATTTT.